The next 22 T cell receptor beta chains were all read from a single sample in a study of T cell changes during pregnancy in multiple sclerosis. Using immunoSEQ multiplex PCR, the repertoire was profiled, and TCRdb retains in-frame clones only, with some absent. Among tens of thousands of clones listed, about 91% were seen once. Source: peripheral blood, taken before pregnancy. The receptors here all came from a female donor with multiple sclerosis, enrolled in a pregnancy study.

The rearrangement uses TRBV7-9 and TRBJ1-3; 7 bases fit TRBD1. Germline CDR1 SEHNR, CDR2 FQNEAQ (reference sequence). The CDR3 loop spans 14 amino acids. J gave up 1 base and V 5 bases, and 2 bases lay outside the gene matches. The CDR3 bases are TGTGCCAGCAGCCCACAGGGGTCTGGAAACACCATATATTTT. Translated, it gives CASSPQGSGNTIYF.

This chain joins TRBV28 and TRBJ2-7; tentative D call: TRBD2 (6 bases). Trimming removed 8 bases from V and 9 bases from J, with 26 bases in between. The germline CDR1 and CDR2 sequences are MDHEN and SYDVKM. The CDR3 sequence is 15 residues long. CDR3 sequence reads: CASSAPGTQLRGQYF. CDR3 in DNA: TGTGCCAGCTCCGCCCCCGGGACTCAACTACGAGGGCAGTACTTC. Supplemented by reference TRBV28 and TRBJ2-7, the full variable domain reads DVKVTQSSRYLVKRTGEKVFLECVQDMDHENMFWYRQDPGLGLRLIYFSYDVKMKEKGDIPEGYSVSREKKERFSLILESASTNQTSMYLCASSAPGTQLRGQYFGPGTRLTVT.

This clone has only one observation. The chain has TRBV28 and TRBJ2-1; 11 nucleotides align to TRBD2. Trimming at V came to 2 bases and at J to 6 bases, leaving 3 bases not matched to a gene. Germline CDR1 reads MDHEN; CDR2 reads SYDVKM. CDR3 length equals 15 residues. CDR3 protein: CASSLRTSGPNEQFF. CDR3 nucleotides: TGTGCCAGCAGTTTAAGGACTAGCGGGCCCAATGAGCAGTTCTTC. The full variable domain, in which reference TRBV28 and TRBJ2-1 provide the parts outside the CDR3, is DVKVTQSSRYLVKRTGEKVFLECVQDMDHENMFWYRQDPGLGLRLIYFSYDVKMKEKGDIPEGYSVSREKKERFSLILESASTNQTSMYLCASSLRTSGPNEQFFGPGTRLTVL.

The chain uses TRBV9 and TRBJ1-1; D not resolved. The CDR3 runs 13 residues. Germline V CDR1 and CDR2: SGDLS, YYNGEE. V gave up 2 bases and J gave up 5 bases, with 10 bases separating them. The CDR3 DNA reads as TGTGCCAGCAGCGTCTTATTGAGTACTGAAGCTTTCTTT. Protein: CASSVLLSTEAFF.

This clone has more than one count but fewer than ten. This chain connects TRBV5-1 to TRBJ2-7; the D gene is possibly TRBD1 (5 bases). The length of the CDR3 is 12 residues. Trimming left V 1 base short and J 7 bases short, with 9 bases between. Germline CDR1 SGHRS, CDR2 YFSETQ. The CDR3 here is CASSLTPGEQYF. The CDR3 DNA is TGCGCCAGCAGCTTGACCCCAGGGGAGCAGTACTTC. The full variable domain, in which reference TRBV5-1 and TRBJ2-7 provide the parts outside the CDR3, is KAGVTQTPRYLIKTRGQQVTLSCSPISGHRSVSWYQQTPGQGLQFLFEYFSETQRNKGNFPGRFSGRQFSNSRSEMNVSTLELGDSALYLCASSLTPGEQYFGPGTRLTVT.

V is TRBV28 and J is TRBJ2-7; 9 positions agree with TRBD1. Trimming took 5 bases from V and 2 from J; bases not matched to a gene: 4. Germline lookup yields CDR1 MDHEN and CDR2 SYDVKM. The CDR3 extends over 14 amino acids. Here the CDR3 reads CASSPGTGPYEQYF. The CDR3 DNA reads TGTGCCAGCAGTCCTGGGACAGGGCCCTACGAGCAGTACTTC.

The chain joins TRBV30 to TRBJ2-1; 7 bases match TRBD2. CDR3 size: 15 residues. Germline V CDR1 and CDR2: GTSNPN, SVGIG (reference sequence). V trimming: 2 bases; J trimming: 6 bases; junction bases outside the gene matches: 10. Here the CDR3 DNA reads TGTGCCTGGAGTAGAGTAGGTAGCGGGCCCAATGAGCAGTTCTTC. It specifies CAWSRVGSGPNEQFF.

This chain links TRBV9 with TRBJ2-5; TRBD2 matches at 9 bases. Trimming at V came to 3 bases and at J to 3 bases, leaving 6 bases not matched to a gene. The length of the CDR3 is 15 residues. Germline V gene sequence: CDR1 SGDLS, CDR2 YYNGEE. CDR3 loop: CASSGGLASKETQYF. The CDR3 DNA reads as TGTGCCAGCAGCGGAGGACTAGCGAGTAAAGAGACCCAGTACTTC.

The chain is built from TRBV5-1 and TRBJ2-3, with 7 nucleotides matching TRBD1. This CDR3 spans 16 amino acids. Trimming took 6 bases from V and 0 from J; bases not matched to a gene: 10. Germline-derived CDR1 and CDR2 are SGHRS and YFSETQ. The CDR3 nucleotides read TGCGCCAGCACCGTGGACAGGATCACTAGCACAGATACGCAGTATTTT. Amino acids: CASTVDRITSTDTQYF.

The rearrangement uses TRBV5-5 and TRBJ1-4; no clear D. Germline CDR1 and CDR2: SGHKS and YYEKEE (reference sequence). The CDR3 spans 15 residues. V was cut by 1 base and J by 0 bases, with 7 bases left in between. The DNA for the CDR3 is TGTGCCAGCAGCTTGTACAGCACAACTAATGAAAAACTGTTTTTT. This encodes CASSLYSTTNEKLFF.

The V and J genes are TRBV5-4 and TRBJ2-1; the D is unclear. The CDR3 is made up of 16 amino acids. V was cut by 2 bases and J by 0 bases, with 12 bases left in between. The germline V gene encodes CDR1 SGHNT and CDR2 YYREEE (reference sequence). This CDR3 reads CASSFPGVSSYNEQFF. In DNA, the CDR3 is TGTGCCAGCAGCTTCCCGGGTGTGAGCTCCTACAATGAGCAGTTCTTC.

The chain has TRBV29-1 and TRBJ1-5; D is perhaps TRBD1 (6 bases). Looked up from germline, CDR1 is SQVTM and CDR2 is ANQGSEA. The CDR3 runs to 13 residues. CDR3 protein: CSYYRDTPQPQHF. CDR3 DNA sequence: TGCAGTTATTATCGGGACACCCCACAGCCCCAGCATTTT.

In DNA form, the CDR3 reads TGTGCCAGCAGCCCCAGAGTAGGGACTAGATCGACCTATGAGCAGTTCTTC. It yields the protein CASSPRVGTRSTYEQFF. This chain joins TRBV7-2 and TRBJ2-1; 8 bases line up with TRBD2. Germline V gene sequence: CDR1 SGHTA, CDR2 FQGNSA. V was pared by 5 bases and J by 8 bases, with 17 bases of the junction left unmatched. This CDR3 region has 17 residues.

This chain joins TRBV4-1 and TRBJ1-2; TRBD1 agrees at 7 bases. The germline V gene has CDR1 MGHRA and CDR2 YSYEKL. Trimming at V came to 1 base and at J to 8 bases, leaving 7 bases not matched to a gene. The CDR3 length is 14 residues. The CDR3 sequence: CASSQALTGSGYTF. DNA of the CDR3: TGCGCCAGCAGCCAAGCCCTGACAGGGTCCGGCTACACCTTC.

This clone was observed a few times. The CDR3 nucleotides are TGTGCCAGTAGTATAGGCTGGGACAGGGGCCACGAGCAGTACTTC. This codes for CASSIGWDRGHEQYF. The genes are TRBV19 and TRBJ2-7; 10 positions agree with TRBD1. V shed 1 base and J 5 bases; nucleotides not matched to a gene: 5. The CDR3 totals 15 residues. Germline values: CDR1 LNHDA, CDR2 SQIVND (reference sequence).

The rearrangement uses TRBV15 and TRBJ1-5, with 7 bases aligning to TRBD1. The germline gives CDR1 LNHNV, CDR2 YYDKDF (reference sequence). The trim removed 0 bases at V and 6 bases at J, leaving 5 bases unmatched. The CDR3 covers 15 residues. The CDR3 spells CATSRDGQAGQPQHF. DNA for the CDR3: TGTGCCACCAGCAGAGATGGACAGGCTGGTCAGCCCCAGCATTTT.

This sequence joins TRBV4-3 and TRBJ2-7; 7 nucleotides line up with TRBD1. This CDR3 has 14 residues. CDR1 and CDR2 (germline): LGHNA, YSLEER. The V and J ends lost 8 bases and 0 bases, in that order; junction bases with no gene match: 7. The CDR3 loop is CASSRGRGSYEQYF. DNA for the CDR3: TGCGCCAGCTCTAGGGGGCGCGGCTCCTACGAGCAGTACTTC.

The chain links TRBV5-1 to TRBJ2-3, with D possibly TRBD2 on 6 matching bases. The V end lost 0 bases, the J end lost 1 base, and 6 bases lay between the germline ends. CDR1 and CDR2 from the germline V gene are SGHRS and YFSETQ. The CDR3 runs 14 residues. CDR3 DNA sequence: TGCGCCAGCAGCTTGGCGGGGGGCACAGATACGCAGTATTTT. It is translated as CASSLAGGTDTQYF.

The rearrangement joins TRBV11-2 to TRBJ2-7; D unresolved. V was cut by 7 bases and J by 1 base, with 11 bases left in between. The CDR3 loop spans 13 amino acids. The germline V gene has CDR1 SGHAT and CDR2 FQNNGV. CDR3 sequence (DNA): TGTGCCAGCACACGCAGTACGTCCTACGAGCAGTACTTC. Translating gives CASTRSTSYEQYF. Combining the CDR3 with reference TRBV11-2 and TRBJ2-7 gives the whole variable domain EAGVAQSPRYKIIEKRQSVAFWCNPISGHATLYWYQQILGQGPKLLIQFQNNGVVDDSQLPKDRFSAERLKGVDSTLKIQPAKLEDSAVYLCASTRSTSYEQYFGPGTRLTVT.

About this clone: Its ends do not fully match the called genes, so a read error is possible. The rearrangement joins TRBV5-1 to TRBJ2-7; 7 bases match TRBD2. CDR3 length equals 15 residues. Germline V gene data show CDR1 as SGHRS and CDR2 as YFSETQ. Written as DNA, the CDR3 is TGCGCCAGCAACTTGGGGGAGGGAGGGTCCTACGAGCAGTACTTC. Its protein is CASNLGEGGSYEQYF.

The DNA of the CDR3 is TGCGCCAGCAGCGGGGGACAGGGGAACACTGAAGCTTTCTTT. It specifies CASSGGQGNTEAFF. This chain connects TRBV5-1 to TRBJ1-1, with 9 bases identical to TRBD1. J gave up 1 base and V 4 bases, and 2 bases lay outside the gene matches. The CDR3 runs to 14 residues. The V gene's germline CDR1 is SGHRS and CDR2 YFSETQ. Looking up the rest from reference TRBV5-1 and TRBJ1-1 gives the full variable domain: KAGVTQTPRYLIKTRGQQVTLSCSPISGHRSVSWYQQTPGQGLQFLFEYFSETQRNKGNFPGRFSGRQFSNSRSEMNVSTLELGDSALYLCASSGGQGNTEAFFGQGTRLTVV.

The CDR3 reads CASSNDSPSNQPQHF. DNA for the CDR3: TGTGCCAGCAGTAACGACAGCCCTAGCAATCAGCCCCAGCATTTT. The chain carries TRBV28 and TRBJ1-5, with D tentatively TRBD1 (5 bases). Germline V CDR1 and CDR2: MDHEN, SYDVKM. V was clipped by 5 bases and J by 0 bases, with 11 bases between them. The CDR3 totals 15 residues.